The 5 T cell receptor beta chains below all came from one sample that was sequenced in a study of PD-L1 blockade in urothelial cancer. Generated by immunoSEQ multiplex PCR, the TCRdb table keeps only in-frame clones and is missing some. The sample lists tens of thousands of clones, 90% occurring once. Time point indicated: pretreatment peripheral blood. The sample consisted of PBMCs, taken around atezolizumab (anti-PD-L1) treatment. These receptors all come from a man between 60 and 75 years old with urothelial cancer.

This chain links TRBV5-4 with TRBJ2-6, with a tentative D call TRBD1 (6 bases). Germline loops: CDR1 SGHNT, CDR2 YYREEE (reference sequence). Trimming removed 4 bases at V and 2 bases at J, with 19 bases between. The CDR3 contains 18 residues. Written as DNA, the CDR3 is TGTGCCAGCAGCCCCCCCGGACAGATTAAAACTGGGGCCAACGTCCTGACTTTC. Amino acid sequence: CASSPPGQIKTGANVLTF.

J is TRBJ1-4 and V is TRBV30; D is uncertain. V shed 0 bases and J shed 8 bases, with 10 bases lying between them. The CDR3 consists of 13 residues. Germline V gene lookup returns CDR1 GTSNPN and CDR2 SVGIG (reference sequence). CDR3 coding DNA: TGTGCCTGGAGTGTTCGGTATCGGGAAAAACTGTTTTTT. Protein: CAWSVRYREKLFF.

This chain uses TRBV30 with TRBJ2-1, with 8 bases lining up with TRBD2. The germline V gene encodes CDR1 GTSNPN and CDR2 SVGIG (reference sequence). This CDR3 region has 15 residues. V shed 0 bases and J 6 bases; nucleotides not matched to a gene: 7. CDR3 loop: CAWSVVSGRSNEQFF. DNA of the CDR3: TGTGCCTGGAGTGTCGTCAGCGGGAGATCCAATGAGCAGTTCTTC.

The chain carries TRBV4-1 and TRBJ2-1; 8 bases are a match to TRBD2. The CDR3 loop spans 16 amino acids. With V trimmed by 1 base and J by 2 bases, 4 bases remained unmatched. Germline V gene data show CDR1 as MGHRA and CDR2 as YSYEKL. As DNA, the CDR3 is TGCGCCAGCAGCCAAGCGGGGGGGGGACCCTACAATGAGCAGTTCTTC. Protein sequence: CASSQAGGGPYNEQFF.

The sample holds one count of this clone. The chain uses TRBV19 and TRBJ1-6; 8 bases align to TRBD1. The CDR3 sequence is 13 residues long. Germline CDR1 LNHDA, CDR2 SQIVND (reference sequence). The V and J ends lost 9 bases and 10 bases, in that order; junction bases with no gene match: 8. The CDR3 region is CASSPDRVSPLHF. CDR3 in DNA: TGTGCCAGCTCCCCGGACAGGGTCTCACCCCTCCACTTT.